These 23 T cell receptor beta chains came from one sample sequenced in a study of cytomegalovirus exposure and HLA in healthy donors. Profiling relied on immunoSEQ multiplex PCR, and the TCRdb table lists in-frame clones only, not all of them. The sample holds about 160,000 clones, about 96% seen once. Sequencing was done on a sample of PBMCs. The receptors stem from a woman younger than 30 in good health and CMV-seronegative.

The rearrangement links TRBV27 to TRBJ2-7; 8 bases align to TRBD2. Germline CDR1 and CDR2: MNHEY and SMNVEV (reference sequence). CDR3 length: 14 amino acids. V lost 4 bases, J lost 2 bases, and 4 bases stayed unmatched. CDR3 residues: CASSSSGGTYEQYF. The CDR3 DNA sequence: TGTGCCAGCAGTTCGAGCGGGGGAACCTACGAGCAGTACTTC.

The chain uses TRBV6-1 and TRBJ2-7; a weak D match, TRBD1 (6 bases). Trimming took 6 bases from V and 1 from J, leaving 10 bases between them. Per germline, CDR1 MNHNS and CDR2 SASEGT. This CDR3 comprises 13 residues. CDR3 DNA sequence: TGTGCCAGCAGCATACAGGGTTCCTACGAGCAGTACTTC. It translates to CASSIQGSYEQYF.

CDR3 sequence reads: CASSYLGDIQYF. In nucleotides, the CDR3 is TGTGCCAGCAGTTACCTCGGAGACATTCAGTACTTC. The chain links TRBV6-6 to TRBJ2-4; no clear D. The V gene's germline CDR1 is MNHNY and CDR2 SVGAGI (reference sequence). This CDR3 region has 12 residues. Trimming cost V 2 bases and J 8 bases, with 7 bases left between them.

The V call is TRBV6-5, the J call TRBJ1-2; 9 nucleotides align to TRBD1. CDR1 MNHEY and CDR2 SVGAGI come from the germline V gene. The CDR3 totals 14 residues. V shed 7 bases, J shed 6 bases, and the junction held 9 bases outside the gene matches. CDR3 residues: CASTRGQGVHGYTF. The CDR3, as DNA: TGTGCCAGCACCCGGGGACAGGGCGTACATGGCTACACCTTC.

The V and J genes are TRBV19 and TRBJ1-2; 8 nucleotides agree with TRBD1. After removal of 7 bases from V and 8 bases from J, the junction contained 18 bases not matched to a gene. Germline CDR1 LNHDA, CDR2 SQIVND (reference sequence). The CDR3 is 16 amino acids. The CDR3 region has the DNA TGTGCCAGTACCTCGGACAGGGAGGGCGCATCGAGGGGCTACACCTTC. Translation: CASTSDREGASRGYTF. The full variable domain, its missing parts supplied by reference TRBV19 and TRBJ1-2, is DGGITQSPKYLFRKEGQNVTLSCEQNLNHDAMYWYRQDPGQGLRLIYYSQIVNDFQKGDIAEGYSVSREKKESFPLTVTSAQKNPTAFYLCASTSDREGASRGYTFGSGTRLTVV.

The rearrangement joins TRBV18 to TRBJ2-3; no clear D. Germline V gene lookup returns CDR1 KGHSH and CDR2 LQKENI. This CDR3 region has 13 residues. Deletions cut 2 bases from V and 4 bases from J, with 7 bases between. The CDR3 loop is CASSPNLSDTQYF. The CDR3 DNA sequence: TGTGCCAGCTCACCAAACTTATCAGATACGCAGTATTTT.

J is TRBJ2-7 and V is TRBV18; 9 bases line up with TRBD1. V shed 4 bases, J shed 6 bases, and the junction held 19 bases outside the gene matches. This CDR3 contains 18 residues. Germline V CDR1 and CDR2: KGHSH, LQKENI. The CDR3 DNA reads as TGTGCCAGCTCACTTGCCGGCTTGGCCGGGACAGGGCACGGCGAGCAGTACTTC. The encoded protein is CASSLAGLAGTGHGEQYF.

The chain is built from TRBV2 and TRBJ2-7; the match to TRBD1 covers 7 bases. This CDR3 comprises 14 residues. The trim removed 5 bases at V and 7 bases at J, leaving 11 bases unmatched. Germline lookup yields CDR1 SNHLY and CDR2 FYNNEI. CDR3 residues: CASSRGTDGWEQYF. The CDR3 bases are TGTGCCAGCAGTAGAGGGACAGATGGCTGGGAGCAGTACTTC. Looking up the rest from reference TRBV2 and TRBJ2-7 gives the full variable domain: EPEVTQTPSHQVTQMGQEVILRCVPISNHLYFYWYRQILGQKVEFLVSFYNNEISEKSEIFDDQFSVERPDGSNFTLKIRSTKLEDSAMYFCASSRGTDGWEQYFGPGTRLTVT.

The genes are TRBV5-1 and TRBJ2-5, with a weak D call TRBD1 (6 bases). From germline, CDR1 is SGHRS and CDR2 YFSETQ. V dropped 2 bases and J dropped 4 bases, with 12 bases sitting between them. CDR3 length: 14 amino acids. CDR3 sequence: CASSFTGTVETQYF. The CDR3 nucleotides read TGCGCCAGCAGCTTCACAGGGACGGTAGAGACCCAGTACTTC.

The V call is TRBV19, the J call TRBJ2-3, with 8 bases fitting TRBD1. Germline CDR1 LNHDA, CDR2 SQIVND (reference sequence). This CDR3 is built from 14 residues. V shed 6 bases, J shed 4 bases, and the junction held 6 bases outside the gene matches. CDR3 residues: CASRSTGGPDTQYF. The CDR3 nucleotides read TGTGCCAGTAGATCAACAGGGGGACCAGATACGCAGTATTTT.

The chain is built from TRBV19 and TRBJ1-2; 8 bases agree with TRBD1. The germline V gene encodes CDR1 LNHDA and CDR2 SQIVND (reference sequence). V gave up 5 bases and J gave up 2 bases; unmatched junction bases: 4. The CDR3 sequence is 14 residues long. CDR3 bases: TGTGCCAGTAGTGCCCGGGACAGGAACTATGGCTACACCTTC. It is translated as CASSARDRNYGYTF.

This chain links TRBV7-2 with TRBJ2-2; 16 bases are a match to TRBD2. With 5 bases clipped from V and 7 bases from J, the junction kept 10 bases outside the gene matches. CDR1 SGHTA and CDR2 FQGNSA come from the germline V gene. This CDR3 has 18 amino acids. The chain's CDR3 is CASSPGTSGGASGGELFF. The CDR3 coding sequence is TGTGCCAGCAGCCCCGGGACTAGCGGGGGGGCCTCAGGCGGGGAGCTGTTTTTT.

The chain uses TRBV7-9 and TRBJ2-3; 7 nucleotides match TRBD1. The J segment lost 2 bases and the V segment lost 0 bases, leaving 2 bases of the junction unmatched. CDR1 SEHNR and CDR2 FQNEAQ come from the germline V gene (reference sequence). This CDR3 is 15 amino acids long. CDR3 bases: TGTGCCAGCAGCTTAGCAAGGGGGCACACAGATACGCAGTATTTT. It specifies CASSLARGHTDTQYF.

V is TRBV13 and J is TRBJ1-6, with unresolved D. Trimming removed 5 bases at V and 4 bases at J, with 15 bases between. From germline, CDR1 is PRHDT and CDR2 FYEKMQ (reference sequence). This CDR3 comprises 16 residues. CDR3: CASSTRSRTYNSPLHF. CDR3 DNA sequence: TGTGCCAGCAGCACCCGGAGCCGCACGTATAATTCACCCCTCCACTTT.

The J gene is TRBJ1-1, the V gene TRBV7-6, with TRBD1 as a possible D gene (5 bases). Germline V gene sequence: CDR1 SGHVS, CDR2 FNYEAQ. Trimming took off 4 bases at V and 1 base at J, with 7 bases between the two ends. CDR3 length equals 13 residues. CDR3 protein: CASSYQGNTEAFF. The CDR3 DNA reads as TGTGCCAGCAGCTACCAGGGGAACACTGAAGCTTTCTTT.

The chain uses TRBV19 and TRBJ1-1; a weak D match, TRBD1 (5 bases). CDR1 and CDR2 (germline): LNHDA, SQIVND (reference sequence). CDR3 length: 16 amino acids. Trimming removed 4 bases from V and 6 bases from J, with 21 bases in between. The DNA of the CDR3 is TGTGCCAGTAGTAAACGAACGGCAGGGTCCCCCGCTGAAGCTTTCTTT. Translated, it gives CASSKRTAGSPAEAFF.

The chain recombines TRBV2 with TRBJ1-5, with 7 nucleotides matching TRBD1. V lost 6 bases and J lost 5; bases outside the gene matches: 19. Germline CDR1 reads SNHLY; CDR2 reads FYNNEI. The CDR3 consists of 18 residues. Written as DNA, the CDR3 is TGTGCCAGCAGCGCTTACTACAGAACGACAGGGCAGGATCAGCCCCAGCATTTT. Translated, it gives CASSAYYRTTGQDQPQHF.

This clone was observed a single time. V and J are TRBV7-2 and TRBJ2-3; D uncertain. The V gene lost 4 bases and the J gene lost 3 bases, with 14 bases spanning the gap. CDR1 SGHTA and CDR2 FQGNSA come from the germline V gene. The CDR3 extends over 15 amino acids. As DNA, the CDR3 is TGTGCCAGCAGCTATCGGGTCTTCGGGACAGATACGCAGTATTTT. The encoded protein is CASSYRVFGTDTQYF.

V is TRBV7-9 and J is TRBJ1-1; TRBD1 agrees at 7 bases. The ends lost 6 bases at V and 1 base at J; junction bases unmatched: 11. There are 16 residues in the CDR3. Looked up from germline, CDR1 is SEHNR and CDR2 is FQNEAQ (reference sequence). CDR3 DNA sequence: TGTGCCAGCAGTCCTCCGGGGACAGCTAAGAACACTGAAGCTTTCTTT. Residues: CASSPPGTAKNTEAFF.

The chain joins TRBV15 to TRBJ1-2; tentatively, D is TRBD1 (6 bases). V was clipped by 1 base and J by 4 bases, with 10 bases between them. Germline V lookup: CDR1 LNHNV, CDR2 YYDKDF (reference sequence). The length of the CDR3 is 14 residues. CDR3 sequence (DNA): TGTGCCACCAGCAGAGGATTGGACAGCTATGGCTACACCTTC. Amino acid sequence: CATSRGLDSYGYTF.

V is TRBV6-5 and J is TRBJ2-7, with TRBD1 as a possible D gene (5 bases). The CDR3 extends over 13 amino acids. The V gene lost 2 bases and the J gene lost 0 bases, with 5 bases spanning the gap. Germline CDR1 is MNHEY and CDR2 is SVGAGI. In nucleotides, the CDR3 is TGTGCCAGCAGTTACGGGGCCTCCTACGAGCAGTACTTC. Translation: CASSYGASYEQYF.

The chain carries TRBV10-1 and TRBJ1-1; D perhaps matches TRBD1 (6 bases). This CDR3 is 15 amino acids long. V lost 5 bases to trimming and J lost 0 bases, with 13 bases between them. Germline V CDR1 and CDR2: WNHNN, SYGVQD (reference sequence). The CDR3 DNA is TGCGCCAGCAGTTCCTCGACAGGCTTGAACACTGAAGCTTTCTTT. This codes for CASSSSTGLNTEAFF.

The chain joins TRBV6-1 to TRBJ2-7, with D possibly matching TRBD2 (6 bases). Germline V CDR1 and CDR2: MNHNS, SASEGT. Trimming cost V 5 bases and J 0 bases, with 11 bases left between them. CDR3 length: 14 amino acids. This chain's CDR3 is CASSFGGSSYEQYF. The CDR3 DNA reads as TGTGCCAGCAGTTTTGGGGGGAGCTCCTACGAGCAGTACTTC.